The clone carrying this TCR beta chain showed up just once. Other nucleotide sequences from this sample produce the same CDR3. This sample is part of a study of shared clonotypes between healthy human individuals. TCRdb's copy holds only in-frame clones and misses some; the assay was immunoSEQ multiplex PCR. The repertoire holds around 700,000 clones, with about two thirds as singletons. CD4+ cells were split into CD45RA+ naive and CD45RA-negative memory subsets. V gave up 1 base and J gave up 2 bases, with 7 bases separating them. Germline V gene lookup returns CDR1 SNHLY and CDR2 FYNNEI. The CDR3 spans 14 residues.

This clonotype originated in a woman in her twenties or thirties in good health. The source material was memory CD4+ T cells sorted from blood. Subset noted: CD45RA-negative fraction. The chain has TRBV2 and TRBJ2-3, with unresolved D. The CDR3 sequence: CASSEGANTDTQYF. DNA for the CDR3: TGTGCCAGCAGTGAAGGGGCAAACACAGATACGCAGTATTTT.